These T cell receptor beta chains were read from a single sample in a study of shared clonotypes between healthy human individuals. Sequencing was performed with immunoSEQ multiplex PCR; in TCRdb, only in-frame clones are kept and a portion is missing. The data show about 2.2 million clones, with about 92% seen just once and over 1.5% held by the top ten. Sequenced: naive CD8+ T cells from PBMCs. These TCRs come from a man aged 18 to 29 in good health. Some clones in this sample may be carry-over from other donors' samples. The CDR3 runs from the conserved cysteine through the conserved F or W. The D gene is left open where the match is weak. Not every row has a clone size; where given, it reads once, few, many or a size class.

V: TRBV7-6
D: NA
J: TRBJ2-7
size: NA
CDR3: CASSSRTASSGYEQYF
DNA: TGTGCCAGCAGCTCCCGGACGGCTAGCAGCGGGTACGAGCAGTACTTC

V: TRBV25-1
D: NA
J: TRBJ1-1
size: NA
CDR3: CASSLRERGTEAFF
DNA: TGTGCCAGCAGTCTTCGGGAAAGGGGCACTGAAGCTTTCTTT

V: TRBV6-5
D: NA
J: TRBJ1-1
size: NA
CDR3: CASSYELAGNTEAFF
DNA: TGTGCCAGCAGTTACGAATTGGCAGGGAACACTGAAGCTTTCTTT

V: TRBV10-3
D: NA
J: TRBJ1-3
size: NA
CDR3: CAISESFSSGNTIYF
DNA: TGTGCCATCAGTGAGTCCTTTAGCTCTGGAAACACCATATATTTT

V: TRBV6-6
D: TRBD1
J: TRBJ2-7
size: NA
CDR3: CASSSPRQGHEQYF
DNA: TGTGCCAGCAGTTCCCCCCGACAGGGGCACGAGCAGTACTTC

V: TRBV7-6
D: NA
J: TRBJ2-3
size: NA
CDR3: CASSFGRTHTDTQYF
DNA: TGTGCCAGCAGCTTTGGGCGGACCCACACAGATACGCAGTATTTT

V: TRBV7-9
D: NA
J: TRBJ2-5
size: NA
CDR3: CASEGLASQETQYF
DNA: TGTGCCAGCGAGGGATTGGCTAGCCAAGAGACCCAGTACTTC

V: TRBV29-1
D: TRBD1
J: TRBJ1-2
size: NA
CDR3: CSVEDVTGTGNYGYTF
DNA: TGCAGCGTTGAAGACGTTACCGGGACAGGGAACTATGGCTACACCTTC

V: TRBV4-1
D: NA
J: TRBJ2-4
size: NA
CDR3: CASSHPVGGRTDILIQYF
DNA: TGCGCCAGCAGCCACCCAGTCGGGGGCCGGACTGATATTTTGATTCAGTACTTC

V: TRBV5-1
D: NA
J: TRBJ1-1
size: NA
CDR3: CASSLFTTGRLNTEAFF
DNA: TGCGCCAGCAGCCTGTTTACTACAGGGCGATTGAACACTGAAGCTTTCTTT

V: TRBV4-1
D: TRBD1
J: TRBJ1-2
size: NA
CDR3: CASSQGRGPLGYTF
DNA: TGCGCCAGCAGCCAAGGAAGGGGGCCGCTGGGCTACACCTTC

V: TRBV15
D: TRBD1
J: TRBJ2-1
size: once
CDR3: CATLARGLDNEQFF
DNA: TGTGCCACCCTAGCCAGGGGGCTGGATAATGAGCAGTTCTTC

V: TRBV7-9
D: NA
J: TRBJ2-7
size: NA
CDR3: CASSLGGGNYEQYF
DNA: TGTGCCAGCAGCTTAGGTGGGGGCAACTACGAGCAGTACTTC

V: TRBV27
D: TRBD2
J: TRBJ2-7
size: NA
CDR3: CASSYVAGASEQYF
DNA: TGTGCCAGCAGTTACGTAGCGGGAGCCAGCGAGCAGTACTTC

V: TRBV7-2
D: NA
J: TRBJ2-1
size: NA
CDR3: CASSPDLVEQFF
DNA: TGTGCCAGCAGCCCCGACTTGGTTGAGCAGTTCTTC

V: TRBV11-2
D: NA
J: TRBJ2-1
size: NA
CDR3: CASSLPAAGSYNEQFF
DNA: TGTGCCAGCAGCTTGCCAGCGGCGGGCTCCTACAATGAGCAGTTCTTC

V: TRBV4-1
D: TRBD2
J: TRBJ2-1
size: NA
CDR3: CASSQFPSGSYNEQFF
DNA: TGCGCCAGCAGCCAATTCCCTAGCGGGAGTTACAATGAGCAGTTCTTC

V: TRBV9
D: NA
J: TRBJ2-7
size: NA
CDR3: CASSVGGDEQYF
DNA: TGTGCCAGCAGCGTAGGGGGTGACGAGCAGTACTTC

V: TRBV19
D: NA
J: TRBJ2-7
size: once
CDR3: CASSISPITRNEQYF
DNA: TGTGCCAGTAGTATCAGCCCGATAACGAGAAACGAGCAGTACTTC

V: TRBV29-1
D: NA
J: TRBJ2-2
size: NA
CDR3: CSVEGSGRNTGELFF
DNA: TGCAGCGTTGAGGGCAGCGGGCGGAACACCGGGGAGCTGTTTTTT